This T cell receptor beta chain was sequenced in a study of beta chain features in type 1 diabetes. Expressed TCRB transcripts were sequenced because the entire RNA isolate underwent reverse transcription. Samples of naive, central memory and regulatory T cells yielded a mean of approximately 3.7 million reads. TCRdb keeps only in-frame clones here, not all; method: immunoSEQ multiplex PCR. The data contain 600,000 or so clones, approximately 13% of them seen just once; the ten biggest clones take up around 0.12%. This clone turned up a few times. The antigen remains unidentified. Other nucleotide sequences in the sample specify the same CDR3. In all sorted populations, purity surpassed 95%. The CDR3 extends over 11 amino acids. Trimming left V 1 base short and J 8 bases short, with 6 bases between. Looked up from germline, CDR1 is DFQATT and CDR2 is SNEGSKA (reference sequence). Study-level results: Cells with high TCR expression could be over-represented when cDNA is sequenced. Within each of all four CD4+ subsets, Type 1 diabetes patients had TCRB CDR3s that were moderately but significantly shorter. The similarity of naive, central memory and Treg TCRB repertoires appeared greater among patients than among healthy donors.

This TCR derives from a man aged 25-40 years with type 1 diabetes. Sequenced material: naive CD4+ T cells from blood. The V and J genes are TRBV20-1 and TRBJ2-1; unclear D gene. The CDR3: CSARVAHEQFF. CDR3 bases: TGCAGTGCTAGAGTGGCCCATGAGCAGTTCTTC.